This T cell receptor (beta chain) is from a study of CD8+ T cells in alopecia areata. Overall study: Once tofacitinib had been taken for 6 to 18 months, 6 months off drug followed. Notes on the study in general: In patients, TCRs were shared less clearly than in mice, and HLA may possibly be involved.

Per germline, CDR1 MGHDK and CDR2 SYGVNS. The CDR3 sequence is 13 residues long. V was pared by 4 bases and J by 3 bases, with 10 bases between. It was cDNA, reverse transcribed from extracted RNA, that served as the sequencing template. Measured with immunoSEQ multiplex PCR; TCRdb has only the in-frame clones, and not every one. The sample has about 200,000 clones; about three fifths are singletons. This clone was recorded a few times. Its antigen is unidentified. Researchers took lesional scalp punch biopsies and peripheral blood from people who were alopecia areata patients. The V call is TRBV25-1, the J call TRBJ2-7; D not certain. The TCR sequence derives from a human donor with alopecia areata. The source material was CD4+ T cells sorted from blood, sampled at week 0. For the CDR3, the DNA is TGTGCCAGCAGTGTTCAGGCCTTCTACGAGCAGTACTTC. As protein: CASSVQAFYEQYF.